Each of the 8 T cell receptor beta chains below was sequenced from the same sample in a study of regulatory T cells in long-lasting Graves disease. Arm-PCR of CDR3 regions and iRepertoire HTBI primers were the basis on which TCR beta libraries were built. From the multiplex PCR reads, TCRdb called clonotypes with MiXCR, one entry per CDR3 protein. The sample carries hundreds of thousands of distinct CDR3 sequences, roughly a sixth recorded once. Stated time point: newly diagnosed GD, antithyroid drugs for less than 3 months. Isolated PBMC RNA provided the starting material for the TCR library. These records were also assigned to another study, of T cells in Graves' hyperthyroidism and ophthalmopathy.

This specimen was peripheral blood mononuclear cells (PBMCs), taken at new diagnosis, from a patient treated with antithyroid drugs. Receptors originate from a middle-aged woman with Graves disease.

This clonotype was recorded at least ten times. The V gene is TRBV4-1, the J gene TRBJ1-1; TRBD1 might be the D (5 bases). Germline CDR1 reads MGHRA; CDR2 reads YSYEKL. V lost 4 bases and J lost 2, with 11 bases in between. The CDR3 is 14 residues long. The CDR3 DNA follows: TGCGCCAGCAGCCCCAGGGTTTTTAACACTGAAGCTTTCTTT. This translates into CASSPRVFNTEAFF.

This clonotype was seen repeatedly, ten times or more. V and J are TRBV2 and TRBJ2-3, with D perhaps TRBD2 (6 bases). Germline V CDR1 and CDR2: SNHLY, FYNNEI. The V end was cut by 0 bases, the J end by 2 bases, with 12 bases between. The CDR3 contains 16 residues. CDR3 nucleotides: TGTGCCAGCAGTGAAGCATACGGGGGAAACACAGATACGCAGTATTTT. Translating gives CASSEAYGGNTDTQYF.

This chain uses TRBV14 with TRBJ2-3; 9 bases agree with TRBD2. CDR3 length: 16 residues. CDR1 is SGHDN, CDR2 FVKESK, per germline. V was clipped by 1 base and J by 5 bases; unmatched bases: 7. In DNA, the CDR3 is TGTGCCAGCAGCCAAGGTTCTAGCGGGGTTGGAGATACGCAGTATTTT. Translation gives CASSQGSSGVGDTQYF.

The CDR3: CASSQTGGAPPQETQYF. CDR3 nucleotide sequence: TGTGCCAGCAGCCAAACCGGGGGAGCCCCGCCCCAAGAGACCCAGTACTTC. J is TRBJ2-5 and V is TRBV7-9; possibly TRBD2 for D (6 bases). This CDR3 comprises 17 residues. V lost 5 bases to trimming and J lost 1 base, with 20 bases between them. Per the germline V gene, CDR1 is SEHNR and CDR2 is FQNEAQ (reference sequence).

V and J are TRBV3-1 and TRBJ2-2; 9 bases are shared with TRBD2. Germline values: CDR1 LGHDT, CDR2 YNNKEL (reference sequence). The CDR3 runs to 18 residues. V lost 0 bases to trimming and J lost 2 bases; unmatched junction nucleotides: 7. In DNA, the CDR3 is TGTGCCAGCAGCCAAGATGGAAGCGGGGGGTCTAACACCGGGGAGCTGTTTTTT. As protein: CASSQDGSGGSNTGELFF.

Details on this clonotype: With a much larger clone just one base away, this may be a read error. The V and J genes are TRBV18 and TRBJ2-1; possibly TRBD2 for D (5 bases). V was pared by 5 bases and J by 6 bases, with 14 bases between. This CDR3 contains 14 residues. Germline assignment: CDR1 KGHSH and CDR2 LQKENI. In nucleotides, the CDR3 is TGTGCCAGCTCATCGTCCGGGGTGGCCAATGAGCAGTTCTTC. This encodes CASSSSGVANEQFF.

This clonotype was found a few times. V gene TRBV12-3 or TRBV12-4 combines with J gene TRBJ1-6; no definite D call. The V end was cut by 5 bases, the J end by 9 bases, with 14 bases between. The length of the CDR3 is 14 residues. This CDR3 is CASSKDGMGSPLHF. The CDR3 region has the DNA TGTGCCAGCAGTAAGGACGGTATGGGTTCACCCCTCCACTTT.

On this clonotype itself: It is unclear where the CDR3 begins or ends on the DNA, so no DNA is shown, and the CDR3 is as TCRdb lists it. The chain is built from TRBV12-3 or TRBV12-4 and TRBJ2-7; TRBD2, the table's D call, was not compared with the DNA. A total of 12 residues make up the CDR3, ends included. The CDR3 region is CASSFGEGTSHF.